The clone carrying this TCR beta chain showed up just a few times. Its antigen is not identified. This sample stems from a study of response to subunit inactivated influenza vaccine. Findings and caveats of the study: That few new T cells are recruited by each seasonal influenza vaccination was the authors' suggestion.

Using its own MiXCR run on the RT-PCR reads, TCRdb lists one record per CDR3 protein. The sample records about 540,000 distinct CDR3 sequences, approximately 14% being singletons. CDR1 is SGHDT and CDR2 is YYEEEE in the germline V gene. The CDR3 consists of 14 residues. V was trimmed by 3 bases and J by 0 bases, leaving 9 bases between them. The TCR sequence derives from a man between 45 and 60 years old who received an inactivated influenza vaccine. The sequencing here drew on PBMCs from blood, taken 12 days after vaccination. The V and J genes are TRBV5-6 and TRBJ1-1; possible D gene TRBD1, 5 bases. CDR3 sequence (DNA): TGTGCCAGCAGCTCCGGGACCATGAACACTGAAGCTTTCTTT. Translation: CASSSGTMNTEAFF.